This T cell receptor (beta chain) was sequenced in a study of PD-1 blockade in mismatch repair-deficient tumors. As for the study in general: Enrolled about 2012-2016, patients had progressing, pretreated mismatch repair-deficient cancers of around 12 types.

The TCR-sequenced patients were a few responders to pembrolizumab. Measured with immunoSEQ multiplex PCR; TCRdb has only the in-frame clones, and not every one. Among some 120,000 clones, about 80% were seen once, and the ten largest hold less than 5.5%. This clonotype was obtained from an adult with mismatch repair-deficient cancer. Material: peripheral blood, obtained about 13 months after starting pembrolizumab.

In DNA, the CDR3 is TGCAGCGTTGAAGGAGGGTTGGACTACGAGCAGTACTTC. It encodes CSVEGGLDYEQYF. The V gene is TRBV29-1, the J gene TRBJ2-7, with D possibly being TRBD2 (5 bases). The CDR3 spans 13 residues. Germline V gene lookup returns CDR1 SQVTM and CDR2 ANQGSEA. Trimming cost V 1 base and J 3 bases, with 10 bases left between them.